The 17 T cell receptor beta chains in this list originate from one sample, sequenced in a study of OX40 agonist ivuxolimab in advanced cancers. The protocol was immunoSEQ multiplex PCR, while the TCRdb copy is restricted to in-frame clones and leaves out a portion. This sample has about 64,000 clones, with roughly 87% found just once. Specimen: CD4+ or CD8+ T cells sorted from blood, collected in a trial of the OX40 agonist ivuxolimab. The source of these receptors is an adult with an advanced solid tumor such as melanoma, head and neck, liver or kidney cancer.

V usage is TRBV6-1 and J usage is TRBJ2-2, with TRBD2 matching 8 bases. This CDR3 has 15 residues. Trimming took 6 bases from V and 6 from J; bases not matched to a gene: 9. Germline lookup yields CDR1 MNHNS and CDR2 SASEGT. CDR3 DNA sequence: TGTGCCAGCAGATCCGGGACTAGAATTTCCGGGGAGCTGTTTTTT. Its translation: CASRSGTRISGELFF.

This chain uses TRBV5-1 with TRBJ2-6; D is uncertain. Germline V gene sequence: CDR1 SGHRS, CDR2 YFSETQ. CDR3 size: 14 residues. V lost 0 bases and J lost 2, with 3 bases in between. CDR3 loop: CASSLAAGANVLTF. The CDR3 DNA follows: TGCGCCAGCAGCTTGGCAGCTGGGGCCAACGTCCTGACTTTC.

This clone has a single count. This chain links TRBV5-1 with TRBJ1-2; 9 nucleotides align to TRBD1. The V gene's germline CDR1 is SGHRS and CDR2 YFSETQ. This CDR3 spans 14 amino acids. The V segment lost 4 bases and the J segment 5 bases; nucleotides outside the gene matches: 6. CDR3 loop: CASSPTGTGYGYTF. CDR3 nucleotide sequence: TGCGCCAGCAGCCCCACCGGGACAGGGTATGGCTACACCTTC.

The genes are TRBV5-4 and TRBJ2-3; 10 bases align to TRBD1. Trimming took 4 bases from V and 3 from J; bases not matched to a gene: 5. Per the germline V gene, CDR1 is SGHNT and CDR2 is YYREEE (reference sequence). The CDR3 is made up of 15 amino acids. This chain's CDR3 is CASSRQGAGTDTQYF. The CDR3 bases are TGTGCCAGCAGCCGACAGGGGGCAGGGACAGATACGCAGTATTTT.

The chain employs TRBV5-1 and TRBJ1-2; 8 positions match TRBD1. J gave up 6 bases and V 4 bases, and 2 bases lay outside the gene matches. In germline, CDR1 is SGHRS, CDR2 YFSETQ. The CDR3 covers 12 residues. The CDR3 protein is CASSVDRDGYTF. CDR3 nucleotide sequence: TGCGCCAGCAGCGTGGACAGGGATGGCTACACCTTC.

The chain employs TRBV6-5 and TRBJ2-7, with 11 bases identical to TRBD2. Trimming removed 5 bases from V and 3 bases from J; junction bases left unmatched: 3. Germline assignment: CDR1 MNHEY and CDR2 SVGAGI. The CDR3 has 14 amino acids. The DNA of the CDR3 is TGTGCCAGCAGTAGTACTAGCGGGAGCTACGAGCAGTACTTC. This gives the protein CASSSTSGSYEQYF.

This chain uses TRBV12-5 with TRBJ2-1, with D possibly matching TRBD2 (6 bases). The germline gives CDR1 LGHNT, CDR2 FRNRAP. The ends were cut back, 5 bases at V and 7 bases at J, with 15 bases in the middle. The CDR3 is 14 amino acids. CDR3 loop: CASGPEGQWNEQFF. In nucleotides, the CDR3 is TGTGCTAGTGGTCCGGAGGGGCAGTGGAATGAGCAGTTCTTC.

The V gene is TRBV5-1, the J gene TRBJ1-6; a weak D match, TRBD1 (5 bases). The CDR3 has 13 residues. V lost 2 bases to trimming and J lost 10 bases, with 10 bases between them. Germline V lookup: CDR1 SGHRS, CDR2 YFSETQ. CDR3 amino acids: CASSLLGGSPLHF. For the CDR3, the DNA is TGCGCCAGCAGCTTATTGGGGGGATCACCCCTCCACTTT.

The genes are TRBV5-1 and TRBJ2-7; D might be TRBD2 (6 bases). The V gene lost 10 bases and the J gene lost 0 bases, with 17 bases spanning the gap. This CDR3 is built from 14 residues. Germline assignment: CDR1 SGHRS and CDR2 YFSETQ. The CDR3 sequence is CASQRDSSSYEQYF. The DNA for the CDR3 is TGCGCCTCCCAACGGGACTCGAGCTCCTACGAGCAGTACTTC.

The chain is built from TRBV4-1 and TRBJ2-1, with 7 bases aligning to TRBD2. The CDR3 runs 16 residues. With 4 bases clipped from V and 0 bases from J, the junction kept 6 bases outside the gene matches. Germline CDR1 MGHRA, CDR2 YSYEKL. The CDR3 is CASSPRAGFSYNEQFF. CDR3 bases: TGCGCCAGCAGCCCCCGAGCGGGATTCTCCTACAATGAGCAGTTCTTC.

J is TRBJ2-5 and V is TRBV18, with 9 bases identical to TRBD2. Per germline, CDR1 KGHSH and CDR2 LQKENI. The CDR3 contains 13 residues. V trimming: 2 bases; J trimming: 7 bases; junction bases outside the gene matches: 2. CDR3 nucleotide sequence: TGTGCCAGCTCACCAACACTAGCGGGGACCCAGTACTTC. Amino acid sequence: CASSPTLAGTQYF.

The V and J genes are TRBV30 and TRBJ2-3, with 9 bases aligning to TRBD2. Germline CDR1 GTSNPN, CDR2 SVGIG (reference sequence). The CDR3 length is 17 residues. Trimming cost V 4 bases and J 2 bases; bases outside gene matches: 13. CDR3 nucleotide sequence: TGTGCCTGGAAAGGGCAGACAGCGGGGGGTTACACAGATACGCAGTATTTT. This sequence encodes CAWKGQTAGGYTDTQYF.

This chain connects TRBV6-5 to TRBJ1-5, with D perhaps matching TRBD1 (5 bases). CDR3 length: 14 amino acids. CDR1 is MNHEY and CDR2 is SVGAGI in the germline V gene. V was pared by 8 bases and J by 1 base, with 12 bases between. The CDR3 DNA is TGTGCCAGCGGGGCAGCATTCAGCAATCAGCCCCAGCATTTT. It specifies CASGAAFSNQPQHF.

The chain is built from TRBV10-1 and TRBJ2-5, with no clear D. CDR1 and CDR2 (germline): WNHNN, SYGVQD (reference sequence). The CDR3 consists of 12 residues. Trimming stripped 0 bases from V and 5 bases from J, with 4 bases between. CDR3 amino acids: CASSESGETQYF. CDR3 in DNA: TGCGCCAGCAGTGAGTCGGGCGAGACCCAGTACTTC.

This sequence joins TRBV5-1 and TRBJ2-3, with D hard to call. Germline CDR1 and CDR2: SGHRS and YFSETQ. The V end lost 0 bases, the J end lost 7 bases, and 15 bases lay between the germline ends. The CDR3 covers 15 residues. In nucleotides, the CDR3 is TGCGCCAGCAGCTTGGAGGGTCTCAATCCGAATACGCAGTATTTT. Protein: CASSLEGLNPNTQYF.

The chain couples TRBV6-6 to TRBJ1-2; the D gene is possibly TRBD1 (5 bases). The germline V gene encodes CDR1 MNHNY and CDR2 SVGAGI (reference sequence). V was pared by 2 bases and J by 4 bases, with 14 bases between. This CDR3 region has 15 residues. The CDR3 nucleotides read TGTGCCAGCAGTTACGACGGCCGCGGGGGCTATGGCTACACCTTC. Protein: CASSYDGRGGYGYTF.

CDR3: CASRATSEQFF. The CDR3 DNA follows: TGTGCCAGCAGGGCTACCAGTGAGCAGTTCTTC. The chain employs TRBV2 and TRBJ2-1; no firm D call. V was pared by 6 bases and J by 9 bases, with 9 bases between. CDR1 and CDR2 (germline): SNHLY, FYNNEI. CDR3 length: 11 residues.